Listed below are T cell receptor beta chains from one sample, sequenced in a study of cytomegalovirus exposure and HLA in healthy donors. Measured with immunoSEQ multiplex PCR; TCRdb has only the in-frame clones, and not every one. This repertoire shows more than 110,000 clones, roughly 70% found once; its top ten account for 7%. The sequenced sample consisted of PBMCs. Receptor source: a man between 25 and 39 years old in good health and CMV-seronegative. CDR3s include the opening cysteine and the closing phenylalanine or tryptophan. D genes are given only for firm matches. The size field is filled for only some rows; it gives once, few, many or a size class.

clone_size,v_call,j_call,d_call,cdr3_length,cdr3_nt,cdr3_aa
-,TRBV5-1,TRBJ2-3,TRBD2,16,TGCGCCAGCAGCCCTCGACCTAGCGGGGGGACAGATACGCAGTATTTT,CASSPRPSGGTDTQYF
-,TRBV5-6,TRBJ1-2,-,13,TGTGCCAGCAGCTTAGGACAGCCTCAGGGCTACACCTTC,CASSLGQPQGYTF
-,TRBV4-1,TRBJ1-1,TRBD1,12,TGCGCCAGCAGACCCGGGACAGGTGAAGCTTTCTTT,CASRPGTGEAFF
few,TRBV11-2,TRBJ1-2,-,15,TGTGCCAGCAGCTTAGATCCGCAGGGGTACTATGGCTACACCTTC,CASSLDPQGYYGYTF
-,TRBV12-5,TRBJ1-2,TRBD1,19,TGTGCTAGTGGTTTGGCGGCAGGGGGCATGGGTTCCGCGGTATATGGCTACACCTTC,CASGLAAGGMGSAVYGYTF
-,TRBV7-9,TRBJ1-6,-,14,TGTGCCAGCAGCCCCGGGGGGTCCAATTCACCCCTCCACTTT,CASSPGGSNSPLHF
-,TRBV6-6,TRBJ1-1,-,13,TGTGCCAGCAGTCCCCGGAGGGGATCTGAAGCTTTCTTT,CASSPRRGSEAFF
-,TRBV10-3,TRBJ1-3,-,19,TGTGCCATCAGTGACTCCGGGACTCCCCTTGTCGACTCTGGAAACACCATATATTTT,CAISDSGTPLVDSGNTIYF
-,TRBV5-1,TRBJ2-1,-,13,TGCGCCAGCAGGTCGGGGAACTTCAATGAGCAGTTCTTC,CASRSGNFNEQFF
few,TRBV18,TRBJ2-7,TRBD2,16,TGTGCCAGCTCACCAGCGGGGGCTAGCGGGTACTACGAGCAGTACTTC,CASSPAGASGYYEQYF
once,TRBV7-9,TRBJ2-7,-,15,TGTGCCAGCAGCTTTCTTGGTAGCGGCTCCTACGAGCAGTACTTC,CASSFLGSGSYEQYF
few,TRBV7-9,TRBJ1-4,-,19,TGTGCCAGCACCCCATTCCCTCCGCCGACAGAAGCAACTAATGAAAAACTGTTTTTT,CASTPFPPPTEATNEKLFF
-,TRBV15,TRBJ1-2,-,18,TGTGCCACCAGCTTCCCAGCGGGAGGGCCAGCGATGGGTTATGGCTACACCTTC,CATSFPAGGPAMGYGYTF
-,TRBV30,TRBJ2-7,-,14,TGTGCCTCCACACCGGGAATCTTTGCCCACGAGCAGTACTTC,CASTPGIFAHEQYF
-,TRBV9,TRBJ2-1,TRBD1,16,TGTGCCAGCAGCGTAGGCTCGGGACAGGCCTTTTGGTCCCAGTTCTTC,CASSVGSGQAFWSQFF
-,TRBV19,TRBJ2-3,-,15,TGTGCCAGTAGAAGTGACGAGGTCTTCACAGATACGCAGTATTTT,CASRSDEVFTDTQYF
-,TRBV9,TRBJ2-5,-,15,TGTGCCAGCAGCGTAGCTCCAGGGGTCGGGGAGACCCAGTACTTC,CASSVAPGVGETQYF
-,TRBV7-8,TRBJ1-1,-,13,TGTGCCAGCATCTACCTGAGGAACACTGAAGCTTTCTTT,CASIYLRNTEAFF
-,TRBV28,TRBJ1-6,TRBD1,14,TGTGCCAGCTCCCTAGGACAGGGTCGGTCACCCCTCCACTTT,CASSLGQGRSPLHF
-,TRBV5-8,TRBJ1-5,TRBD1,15,TGTGCCAGCAGCGCGGACAGGGGTGCGGATCAGCCCCAGCATTTT,CASSADRGADQPQHF
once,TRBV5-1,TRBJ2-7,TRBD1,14,TGCGCCAGCAGCGACACCGGGACAGGATACGAGCAGTACTTC,CASSDTGTGYEQYF
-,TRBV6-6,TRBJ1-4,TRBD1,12,TGTGCCAGCAGTCCACAGGGGGTGCAACTGTTTTTT,CASSPQGVQLFF
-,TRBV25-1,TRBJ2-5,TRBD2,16,TGTGCCAGCACCGAAGGGGTCGGGGGGGTACAAGAGACCCAGTACTTC,CASTEGVGGVQETQYF
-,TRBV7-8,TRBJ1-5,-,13,TGTGCCAGCAGCCACAGGGAGAATCAGCCCCAGCATTTT,CASSHRENQPQHF
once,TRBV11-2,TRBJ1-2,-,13,TGTGCCAGCAGCTTGGGGGGGCCCTATGGCTACACCTTC,CASSLGGPYGYTF
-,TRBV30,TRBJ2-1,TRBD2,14,TGTGCCTGGAATAACCCGGGACTAGCGGGAATACAGTTCTTC,CAWNNPGLAGIQFF
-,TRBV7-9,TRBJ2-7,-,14,TGTGCCAGCAGCTCACGACAGATTAACTACGAGCAGTACTTC,CASSSRQINYEQYF
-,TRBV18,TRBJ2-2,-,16,TGTGCCAGCTCACCACGCGGGGGCGGGAGCCCCGGGGAGCTGTTTTTT,CASSPRGGGSPGELFF
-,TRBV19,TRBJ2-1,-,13,TGTGCCAGTAGCCCAGGCGTAGTCAATGAGCAGTTCTTC,CASSPGVVNEQFF
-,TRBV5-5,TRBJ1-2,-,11,TGTGCCAGCAGTCAGGGGAACGGCTACACCTTC,CASSQGNGYTF
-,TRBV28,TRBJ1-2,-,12,TGTGCCAGCGGCCCTAGGTCCTATGGCTACACCTTC,CASGPRSYGYTF
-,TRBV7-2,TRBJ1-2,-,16,TGTGCCAGCAGCTTGGGCCTGTTTAGGGGGAACTATGGCTACACCTTC,CASSLGLFRGNYGYTF
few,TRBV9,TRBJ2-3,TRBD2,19,TGTGCCAGCAGCGTATTCGCCCTAGCGGGAGGGTCGAGTACAGATACGCAGTATTTT,CASSVFALAGGSSTDTQYF
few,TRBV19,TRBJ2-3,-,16,TGTGCCAGTAGTACCGGCAGGGAGGATTGGGTAGATACGCAGTATTTT,CASSTGREDWVDTQYF